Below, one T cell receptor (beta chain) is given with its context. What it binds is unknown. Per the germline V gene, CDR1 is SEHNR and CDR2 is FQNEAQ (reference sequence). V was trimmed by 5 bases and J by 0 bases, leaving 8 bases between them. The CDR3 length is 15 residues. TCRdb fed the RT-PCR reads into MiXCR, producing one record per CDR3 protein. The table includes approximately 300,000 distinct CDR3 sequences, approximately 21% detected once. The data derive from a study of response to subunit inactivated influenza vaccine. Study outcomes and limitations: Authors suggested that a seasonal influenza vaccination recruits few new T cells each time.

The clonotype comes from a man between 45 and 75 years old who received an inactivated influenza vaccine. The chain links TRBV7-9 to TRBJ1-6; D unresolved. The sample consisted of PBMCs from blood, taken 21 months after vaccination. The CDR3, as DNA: TGTGCCAGCAGCCCAAGTAGCTCCTATAATTCACCCCTCCACTTT. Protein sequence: CASSPSSSYNSPLHF.